Listed here are 15 T cell receptor beta chains from one sample, sequenced in a study of cytomegalovirus exposure and HLA in healthy donors (dated by TCRdb to the late 2010s). The receptor library was made with the immunoSEQ multiplex PCR assay. For the multiplex PCR, a mixture combining 60 forward primers for TCR Vbeta segments and 13 reverse primers for TCR Jbeta segments was used. In its TCRdb copy, this immuneACCESS table keeps in-frame sequences only and misses some clones. Where compared with another copy, unresolved V genes explain less than half of these, and the others have no known cause. The sample includes over 150,000 clones, with almost 75% observed a single time. The ten biggest clones cover 4.5% to 5.5% of the sample. Sequencing used PBMCs. Source of these receptors: a young woman in good health and CMV-seropositive.

There are a few counts of this clone. V gene TRBV2 combines with J gene TRBJ2-5; TRBD1 might be the D (7 bases). The J call may be mistaken, given a closer DNA end match to TRBJ2-7. The CDR3 contains 14 residues. Germline CDR1 SNHLY, CDR2 FYNNEI. Here the CDR3 reads CASTQGGPHYEQYF. Written as DNA, the CDR3 is TGTGCCAGTACCCAGGGGGGACCCCATTACGAGCAGTACTTC.

The V call is TRBV6-5, the J call TRBJ2-7; 11 nucleotides align to TRBD2. Germline CDR1 and CDR2: MNHEY and SVGAGI. CDR3 length: 16 residues. Trimming at V came to 0 bases and at J to 6 bases, leaving 7 bases not matched to a gene. The CDR3 coding sequence is TGTGCCAGCAGTTACTCCTTTAGCGGGGGGGCGGTCGAGCAGTACTTC. This encodes CASSYSFSGGAVEQYF.

The V and J genes are TRBV7-2 and TRBJ2-7; tentatively, D is TRBD2 (6 bases). This CDR3 comprises 16 residues. In germline, CDR1 is SGHTA, CDR2 FQGNSA. Trimming took off 0 bases at V and 2 bases at J, with 14 bases between the two ends. The CDR3 here is CASSLAPPPSAYEQYF. DNA of the CDR3: TGTGCCAGCAGCTTAGCCCCACCCCCTAGCGCCTACGAGCAGTACTTC.

This CDR3 reads CASSGTGSSYEQYF. CDR3 nucleotide sequence: TGCGCCAGCAGTGGTACGGGGAGCTCCTACGAGCAGTACTTC. V gene TRBV10-2 combines with J gene TRBJ2-7; tentatively, D is TRBD2 (5 bases). This CDR3 comprises 14 residues. Germline values: CDR1 WSHSY, CDR2 SAAADI. Trimming took off 4 bases at V and 0 bases at J, with 10 bases between the two ends.

V usage is TRBV21-1 and J usage is TRBJ1-5; TRBD1 is the table's D call and was not checked against the DNA. TRBV21-1 is an annotated pseudogene. This CDR3 is 15 amino acids long. CDR3 sequence (DNA): TGTGCCAGCAGTCCGACAGGGGGTGGCAATCAGCCCCAGCATTTT. Translating gives CASSPTGGGNQPQHF.

This clone was observed a handful of times. This sequence joins TRBV7-9 and TRBJ1-3; perhaps TRBD1 as D (6 bases). The CDR3 sequence is 15 residues long. V gave up 5 bases and J gave up 0 bases, with 11 bases separating them. Looked up from germline, CDR1 is SEHNR and CDR2 is FQNEAQ (reference sequence). Here the CDR3 DNA reads TGTGCCAGCAGCCCAGGGACATTCTCTGGAAACACCATATATTTT. This gives the protein CASSPGTFSGNTIYF.

A single count supports this clone. The chain joins TRBV19 to TRBJ1-5; 8 nucleotides match TRBD1. Germline CDR1 is LNHDA and CDR2 is SQIVND (reference sequence). The CDR3 is 17 amino acids. V was clipped by 5 bases and J by 1 base; unmatched bases: 10. As DNA, the CDR3 is TGTGCCAGTAGTGTTTCCGGGACAGGTCAAAGCAATCAGCCCCAGCATTTT. Protein product: CASSVSGTGQSNQPQHF. Variable domain in full (rest from reference TRBV19 and TRBJ1-5): DGGITQSPKYLFRKEGQNVTLSCEQNLNHDAMYWYRQDPGQGLRLIYYSQIVNDFQKGDIAEGYSVSREKKESFPLTVTSAQKNPTAFYLCASSVSGTGQSNQPQHFGDGTRLSIL.

V gene TRBV6-5 combines with J gene TRBJ1-2, with 9 bases lining up with TRBD1. Germline V gene lookup returns CDR1 MNHEY and CDR2 SVGAGI. This CDR3 contains 14 residues. V lost 3 bases and J lost 5; bases outside the gene matches: 4. CDR3 residues: CASSYGDREYGYTF. CDR3 coding DNA: TGTGCCAGCAGTTATGGGGACAGGGAGTATGGCTACACCTTC.

This clone has just a few counts. The genes are TRBV5-1 and TRBJ2-1; the D is unclear. The CDR3 has 11 residues. CDR1 SGHRS and CDR2 YFSETQ come from the germline V gene. Trimming left V 3 bases short and J 6 bases short, with 4 bases between. For the CDR3, the DNA is TGCGCCAGCAGCTCGGGCAATGAGCAGTTCTTC. Its translation: CASSSGNEQFF.

This chain joins TRBV19 and TRBJ2-5, with TRBD2 matching over 8 bases. CDR1 and CDR2 (germline): LNHDA, SQIVND (reference sequence). CDR3 length: 14 amino acids. Losses at the gene ends were 6 bases for V and 2 bases for J; bases not matched to a gene: 5. This CDR3 is CASRTIAGQETQYF. The CDR3 nucleotides are TGTGCCAGTAGAACTATAGCGGGGCAAGAGACCCAGTACTTC.

This clone is a singleton in its sample. The chain combines TRBV30 with TRBJ2-1; 12 bases are a match to TRBD2. The CDR3 is made up of 16 amino acids. Germline V gene data show CDR1 as GTSNPN and CDR2 as SVGIG (reference sequence). V shed 1 base, J shed 10 bases, and the junction held 11 bases outside the gene matches. The CDR3 loop is CAWSGARTSGEEEQFF. The DNA for the CDR3 is TGTGCCTGGAGTGGCGCGAGGACTAGCGGGGAAGAGGAGCAGTTCTTC.

This clone has a single count. The genes are TRBV5-6 and TRBJ1-2; tentatively, D is TRBD1 (6 bases). Germline CDR1 is SGHDT and CDR2 is YYEEEE. The CDR3 has 15 residues. The V and J ends lost 4 bases and 0 bases respectively, with 13 bases between them. The CDR3, as DNA: TGTGCCAGCAGCAGCACACAGGGAGCTAACTATGGCTACACCTTC. The encoded protein is CASSSTQGANYGYTF.

This chain links TRBV19 with TRBJ1-5; 8 bases match TRBD1. J lost 0 bases, V lost 3 bases, and 7 bases had no gene match. This CDR3 is 17 amino acids long. Looked up from germline, CDR1 is LNHDA and CDR2 is SQIVND (reference sequence). The CDR3 nucleotides read TGTGCCAGTAGTATGGCAGGGGGCGCTTATAGCAATCAGCCCCAGCATTTT. Translating gives CASSMAGGAYSNQPQHF. Using reference TRBV19 and TRBJ1-5 for the parts outside the CDR3, the full variable domain is DGGITQSPKYLFRKEGQNVTLSCEQNLNHDAMYWYRQDPGQGLRLIYYSQIVNDFQKGDIAEGYSVSREKKESFPLTVTSAQKNPTAFYLCASSMAGGAYSNQPQHFGDGTRLSIL.

J is TRBJ2-2 and V is TRBV11-1; TRBD2 matches 9 bases. From germline, CDR1 is SGHAT and CDR2 FQDESV (reference sequence). V shed 5 bases, J shed 2 bases, and the junction held 12 bases outside the gene matches. The CDR3 is 18 residues long. The CDR3 DNA sequence: TGTGCCAGCAGCCCAGATTTGGGACTAGCCGTAAACACCGGGGAGCTGTTTTTT. Its translation is CASSPDLGLAVNTGELFF.

The genes are TRBV6-1 and TRBJ1-6, with D possibly matching TRBD1 (6 bases). V was cut by 3 bases and J by 4 bases, with 16 bases left in between. The length of the CDR3 is 17 residues. Germline V gene lookup returns CDR1 MNHNS and CDR2 SASEGT. CDR3 in DNA: TGTGCCAGCAGTGAGGGAATCAGGGGACGGTATAATTCACCCCTCCACTTT. This sequence encodes CASSEGIRGRYNSPLHF.